These 25 T cell receptor beta chains originate from one sample sequenced in a study of OX40 agonist ivuxolimab in advanced cancers. Here immunoSEQ multiplex PCR was the method, and the copy in TCRdb shows in-frame clones only, minus some. The sample records 100,000 or so clones, roughly 93% being singletons. The sample was CD4+ or CD8+ T cells sorted from blood, taken in a trial of the OX40 agonist ivuxolimab. All receptors derive from an adult with an advanced solid tumor such as melanoma, head and neck, liver or kidney cancer.

V is TRBV19 and J is TRBJ1-2; 10 bases map to TRBD1. The V and J ends lost 6 bases and 7 bases, in that order; junction bases with no gene match: 8. Germline V gene data show CDR1 as LNHDA and CDR2 as SQIVND (reference sequence). The CDR3 has 14 amino acids. For the CDR3, the DNA is TGTGCCAGTAGGCCGGGACAGGGGATCGGTGGCTACACCTTC. It translates to CASRPGQGIGGYTF.

This clone occurred once. The chain carries TRBV25-1 and TRBJ1-2; D possibly corresponds to TRBD1 (6 bases). Germline CDR1 and CDR2: MGHDK and SYGVNS. The CDR3 covers 13 residues. Between the trimmed V and J ends, which lost 4 bases and 2 bases, there was a span of 8 bases. CDR3 region: CASSVTGNYGYTF. The CDR3 DNA reads as TGTGCCAGCAGTGTCACAGGGAACTATGGCTACACCTTC.

V gene TRBV25-1 combines with J gene TRBJ2-7, with D possibly being TRBD1 or TRBD2 (5 bases each). Trimming removed 6 bases at V and 8 bases at J, with 20 bases between. The CDR3 sequence is 14 residues long. Germline lookup yields CDR1 MGHDK and CDR2 SYGVNS. The CDR3 bases are TGTGCCAGCAGGGACACAACCGGGGTTAACCAGCAGTACTTC. It yields the protein CASRDTTGVNQQYF.

The chain recombines TRBV5-1 with TRBJ2-7; no firm D call. CDR1 and CDR2 (germline): SGHRS, YFSETQ. This CDR3 is 14 amino acids long. V was trimmed by 0 bases and J by 4 bases, leaving 11 bases between them. CDR3 coding DNA: TGCGCCAGCAGCTTGGCCTTAAGCCTATACGAGCAGTACTTC. Protein sequence: CASSLALSLYEQYF.

The J gene is TRBJ2-7, the V gene TRBV7-8; TRBD2 matches at 15 bases. This CDR3 spans 17 amino acids. V dropped 5 bases and J dropped 5; count of bases not matched to a gene: 10. Germline assignment: CDR1 SGHVS and CDR2 FQNEAQ. CDR3 DNA sequence: TGTGCCAGCAGCCGCGGACTAGCGGGGGGGCTGGCGGACGAGCAGTACTTC. Amino acid sequence: CASSRGLAGGLADEQYF. Supplemented by reference TRBV7-8 and TRBJ2-7, the full variable domain reads GAGVSQSPRYKVAKRGQDVALRCDPISGHVSLFWYQQALGQGPEFLTYFQNEAQLDKSGLPSDRFFAERPEGSVSTLKIQRTQQEDSAVYLCASSRGLAGGLADEQYFGPGTRLTVT.

This chain connects TRBV28 to TRBJ1-4; 10 nucleotides agree with TRBD1. From germline, CDR1 is MDHEN and CDR2 SYDVKM. Losses at the gene ends were 8 bases for V and 8 bases for J; bases not matched to a gene: 20. The CDR3 length is 18 residues. In DNA form, the CDR3 reads TGTGCCAGCCGGACGCGTGGATTTGGGACAGGGGTAAGGGAAAAACTGTTTTTT. It codes for CASRTRGFGTGVREKLFF. Complete variable domain (other parts from reference TRBV28 and TRBJ1-4): DVKVTQSSRYLVKRTGEKVFLECVQDMDHENMFWYRQDPGLGLRLIYFSYDVKMKEKGDIPEGYSVSREKKERFSLILESASTNQTSMYLCASRTRGFGTGVREKLFFGSGTQLSVL.

J is TRBJ2-1 and V is TRBV10-3, with 7 nucleotides matching TRBD2. Losses at the gene ends were 6 bases for V and 7 bases for J; bases not matched to a gene: 6. The V gene's germline CDR1 is ENHRY and CDR2 SYGVKD. The CDR3 spans 13 residues. The CDR3 region has the DNA TGTGCCATCAGCCCCGGGACTACAAATGAGCAGTTCTTC. Translating it yields CAISPGTTNEQFF.

The rearrangement links TRBV5-1 to TRBJ2-4; 11 positions agree with TRBD2. V shed 1 base and J 3 bases; nucleotides not matched to a gene: 6. The CDR3 covers 17 residues. Germline V gene data show CDR1 as SGHRS and CDR2 as YFSETQ. The CDR3 protein is CASSLLEGTSGKNIQYF. The CDR3 DNA follows: TGCGCCAGCAGCTTGCTGGAAGGGACTAGCGGCAAAAACATTCAGTACTTC.

V usage is TRBV4-3 and J usage is TRBJ1-3; D perhaps matches TRBD1 (5 bases). This CDR3 has 15 amino acids. The V gene lost 0 bases and the J gene lost 7 bases, with 13 bases spanning the gap. Germline V gene sequence: CDR1 LGHNA, CDR2 YSLEER. DNA of the CDR3: TGCGCCAGCAGCCAAGACTACAGGCCTCCGAACACCATATATTTT. Translating it yields CASSQDYRPPNTIYF.

This chain links TRBV7-7 with TRBJ2-5, with TRBD2 identical over 8 bases. Losses at the gene ends were 5 bases for V and 5 bases for J; bases not matched to a gene: 7. Germline V gene lookup returns CDR1 SSHAT and CDR2 FNYEAQ (reference sequence). This CDR3 has 14 amino acids. CDR3 residues: CASSVGTRAETQYF. The CDR3 DNA sequence: TGTGCCAGCAGCGTAGGGACTAGGGCTGAGACCCAGTACTTC.

This chain uses TRBV29-1 with TRBJ2-2; D gene ambiguous. V dropped 2 bases and J dropped 4 bases, with 11 bases sitting between them. The CDR3 runs 14 residues. CDR1 and CDR2 (germline): SQVTM, ANQGSEA. In DNA, the CDR3 is TGCAGCGTTGAATTTACCAGAACCACCGGGGAGCTGTTTTTT. This codes for CSVEFTRTTGELFF.

V gene TRBV6-4 combines with J gene TRBJ2-1, with TRBD2 identical over 7 bases. The germline V gene encodes CDR1 MRHNA and CDR2 SNTAGT. With V trimmed by 0 bases and J by 9 bases, 5 bases remained unmatched. This CDR3 has 14 residues. The chain's CDR3 is CASSDSGGGGEQFF. The CDR3 DNA reads TGTGCCAGCAGTGACTCCGGTGGGGGGGGTGAGCAGTTCTTC.

This clone appeared a single time. The rearrangement uses TRBV7-2 and TRBJ1-4; D is perhaps TRBD1 (5 bases). CDR1 SGHTA and CDR2 FQGNSA come from the germline V gene. Trimming removed 2 bases from V and 5 bases from J, with 9 bases in between. The CDR3 consists of 14 residues. The CDR3 here is CASSLRDRNEKLFF. DNA for the CDR3: TGTGCCAGCAGCTTAAGAGACAGAAATGAAAAACTGTTTTTT.

The chain combines TRBV9 with TRBJ1-1; no firm D call. Germline V lookup: CDR1 SGDLS, CDR2 YYNGEE. V was pared by 0 bases and J by 4 bases, with 13 bases between. CDR3 length: 15 amino acids. The CDR3 DNA is TGTGCCAGCAGCGTAGGGCCCTTATTGCGCACTGAAGCTTTCTTT. Encoded protein: CASSVGPLLRTEAFF. The whole variable domain, remainder taken from reference TRBV9 and TRBJ1-1, is DSGVTQTPKHLITATGQRVTLRCSPRSGDLSVYWYQQSLDQGLQFLIQYYNGEERAKGNILERFSAQQFPDLHSELNLSSLELGDSALYFCASSVGPLLRTEAFFGQGTRLTVV.

V and J are TRBV5-6 and TRBJ1-3, with D possibly TRBD1 on 6 matching bases. The ends were cut back, 0 bases at V and 1 base at J, with 14 bases in the middle. The germline gives CDR1 SGHDT, CDR2 YYEEEE. This CDR3 contains 17 residues. CDR3 amino acids: CASSLGTVPMSGNTIYF. The CDR3 nucleotides are TGTGCCAGCAGCTTGGGGACAGTCCCGATGTCTGGAAACACCATATATTTT.

The chain uses TRBV5-1 and TRBJ1-1; the D gene is possibly TRBD1 (6 bases). V was pared by 2 bases and J by 3 bases, with 8 bases between. The V gene's germline CDR1 is SGHRS and CDR2 YFSETQ. CDR3 length: 13 amino acids. CDR3 protein: CASSLSGDTEAFF. CDR3 bases: TGCGCCAGCAGCTTATCAGGGGACACTGAAGCTTTCTTT.

The chain uses TRBV5-1 and TRBJ2-3; D remains ambiguous. This CDR3 comprises 14 residues. Trimming stripped 4 bases from V and 8 bases from J, with 17 bases between. Germline V gives CDR1 SGHRS, CDR2 YFSETQ. As DNA, the CDR3 is TGCGCCAGCAGCCTCCGATTAGGGAATCGTACGCAGTATTTT. Its translation is CASSLRLGNRTQYF.

The chain links TRBV11-3 to TRBJ2-7, with unresolved D. The CDR3 consists of 11 residues. Germline V CDR1 and CDR2: SGHNT, YENEEA. V was cut by 7 bases and J by 10 bases, with 14 bases left in between. CDR3 coding DNA: TGTGCCAGCACCGCGGCAGTGCCCCAGTACTTC. Encoded protein: CASTAAVPQYF. Complete variable domain (other parts from reference TRBV11-3 and TRBJ2-7): EAGVVQSPRYKIIEKKQPVAFWCNPISGHNTLYWYLQNLGQGPELLIRYENEEAVDDSQLPKDRFSAERLKGVDSTLKIQPAELGDSAVYLCASTAAVPQYFGPGTRLTVT.

In its sample, this clone was seen once. The chain joins TRBV6-6 to TRBJ1-1; D is unresolved. The CDR3 runs 12 residues. V gave up 6 bases and J gave up 1 base, with 6 bases separating them. Per the germline V gene, CDR1 is MNHNY and CDR2 is SVGAGI (reference sequence). The CDR3 DNA follows: TGTGCCAGCAGCCAGGCGAACACTGAAGCTTTCTTT. Translated, it gives CASSQANTEAFF.

The rearrangement uses TRBV5-1 and TRBJ2-7, with a possible D match to TRBD1 (5 bases). V lost 0 bases, J lost 0 bases, and 10 bases lay in between. Germline V gives CDR1 SGHRS, CDR2 YFSETQ. This CDR3 region has 15 residues. The CDR3 protein is CASSLGGRASYEQYF. The CDR3 DNA reads TGCGCCAGCAGCTTGGGTGGCAGGGCCTCCTACGAGCAGTACTTC. Full variable domain (remainder filled in from reference TRBV5-1 and TRBJ2-7): KAGVTQTPRYLIKTRGQQVTLSCSPISGHRSVSWYQQTPGQGLQFLFEYFSETQRNKGNFPGRFSGRQFSNSRSEMNVSTLELGDSALYLCASSLGGRASYEQYFGPGTRLTVT.

The chain carries TRBV20-1 and TRBJ2-7; D not certain. Looked up from germline, CDR1 is DFQATT and CDR2 is SNEGSKA (reference sequence). This CDR3 has 11 amino acids. Trimming took 0 bases from V and 6 from J, leaving 6 bases between them. The DNA of the CDR3 is TGCAGTGCTAGAGATGTGCCCGAGCAGTACTTC. Translation gives CSARDVPEQYF.

V gene TRBV5-4 combines with J gene TRBJ2-5; D is perhaps TRBD1 (5 bases). This CDR3 region has 13 residues. Germline V gene data show CDR1 as SGHNT and CDR2 as YYREEE (reference sequence). For the CDR3, the DNA is TGTGCAGTGATCGACCCGACAGCGAAGACCCAGTACTTC. Translation: CAVIDPTAKTQYF.

This chain links TRBV4-3 with TRBJ2-7, with D possibly being TRBD1 or TRBD2 (5 bases each). Germline CDR1 LGHNA, CDR2 YSLEER. The CDR3 consists of 14 residues. V lost 1 base and J lost 9, with 16 bases in between. As DNA, the CDR3 is TGCGCCAGCAGCCAAGCTCTAGGGACCATAACGCAGTACTTC. This codes for CASSQALGTITQYF.

The J gene is TRBJ1-1, the V gene TRBV18; the match to TRBD1 covers 10 bases. The CDR3 totals 15 residues. The junction had 9 bases not matched to a gene; V was cut back by 4 bases and J by 7 bases. CDR1 and CDR2 (germline): KGHSH, LQKENI. The CDR3: CASSQQTGGPNEAFF. The CDR3 DNA reads as TGTGCCAGCTCACAACAGACAGGGGGCCCGAATGAAGCTTTCTTT.

The rearrangement links TRBV6-5 to TRBJ2-7; D unresolved. This CDR3 has 14 amino acids. Germline CDR1 and CDR2: MNHEY and SVGAGI. Between the trimmed V and J ends, which lost 0 bases and 3 bases, there was a span of 9 bases. CDR3 nucleotide sequence: TGTGCCAGCAGTTACTCGATCTGGATCTACGAGCAGTACTTC. Translating gives CASSYSIWIYEQYF.